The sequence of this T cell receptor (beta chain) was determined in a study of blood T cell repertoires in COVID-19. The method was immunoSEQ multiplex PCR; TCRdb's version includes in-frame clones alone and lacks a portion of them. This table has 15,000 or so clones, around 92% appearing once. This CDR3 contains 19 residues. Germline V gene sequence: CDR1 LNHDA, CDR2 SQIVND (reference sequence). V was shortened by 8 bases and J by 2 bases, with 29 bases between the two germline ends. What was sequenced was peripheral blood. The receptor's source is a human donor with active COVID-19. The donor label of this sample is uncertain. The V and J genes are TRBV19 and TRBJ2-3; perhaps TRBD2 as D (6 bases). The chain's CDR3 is CASRGWVSGERNYTDTQYF. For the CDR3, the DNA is TGTGCCAGTCGAGGATGGGTGTCGGGGGAACGAAACTACACAGATACGCAGTATTTT.